The next 26 T cell receptor beta chains were all read from a single sample in a study of T-cell memory formation after mild COVID-19. MiXCR, applied by TCRdb to the 5' RACE reads, yields one record per CDR3 protein. The sample consists of under 650,000 distinct CDR3 sequences, over 15% of them appearing once. The sequencing sample was made of PBMCs or a T cell subset sorted from them (not recorded which). The receptors shown here come from an adult woman who had mild COVID-19 (a few samples of this study predate the infection). Cell type and time point are not known.

The chain recombines TRBV7-9 with TRBJ2-5, with 9 bases identical to TRBD1. The CDR3 covers 16 residues. With 2 bases clipped from V and 4 bases from J, the junction kept 8 bases outside the gene matches. Germline lookup yields CDR1 SEHNR and CDR2 FQNEAQ (reference sequence). The CDR3 bases are TGTGCCAGCAGCTTATCCGCCGGACAGGGGCGAGAGACCCAGTACTTC. Translated, it gives CASSLSAGQGRETQYF.

V and J are TRBV24-1 and TRBJ1-5; a possible D gene is TRBD1 (6 bases). V lost 7 bases, J lost 6 bases, and 9 bases lay in between. CDR3 length: 12 amino acids. Germline V gives CDR1 KGHDR, CDR2 SFDVKD. CDR3 sequence reads: CATSTGSQPQHF. The CDR3 nucleotides read TGTGCCACCAGCACAGGGAGTCAGCCCCAGCATTTT.

Ten or more counts support this clonotype. This chain links TRBV20-1 with TRBJ2-1; D might be TRBD2 (7 bases). Trimming pared 1 base from V and 6 bases from J, leaving 13 bases between. Germline V gene sequence: CDR1 DFQATT, CDR2 SNEGSKA (reference sequence). The CDR3 loop spans 14 amino acids. CDR3 in DNA: TGCAGTGCTAGAGGACGGGGGGCGCTCAATGAGCAGTTCTTC. It yields the protein CSARGRGALNEQFF.

In nucleotides, the CDR3 is TGTGCCAGCAGCCAAGATACAGGGTACTCTGGAAACACCATATATTTT. It is translated as CASSQDTGYSGNTIYF. The chain recombines TRBV3-1 with TRBJ1-3, with TRBD1 as a possible D gene (6 bases). With 0 bases removed from V and 0 bases from J, the gap between germline ends came to 9 bases. This CDR3 has 16 amino acids. Germline lookup yields CDR1 LGHDT and CDR2 YNNKEL (reference sequence).

The chain links TRBV7-9 to TRBJ2-3, with D perhaps given as TRBD1 or TRBD2 (5 bases each). The V end was cut by 2 bases, the J end by 6 bases, with 18 bases between. This CDR3 is built from 16 residues. Germline CDR1 SEHNR, CDR2 FQNEAQ (reference sequence). The CDR3 DNA follows: TGTGCCAGCAGCTTACCTTTATTGGGGGAAAGGGATACGCAGTATTTT. It codes for CASSLPLLGERDTQYF.

Only a few counts were recorded for this clonotype. This chain links TRBV11-3 with TRBJ2-3; D is perhaps TRBD2 (6 bases). CDR3 length: 17 amino acids. V dropped 5 bases and J dropped 2 bases, with 20 bases sitting between them. CDR1 is SGHNT, CDR2 YENEEA, per germline. The CDR3 bases are TGTGCCAGCAGCCCACCCTGGGGGGATTTCCACACAGATACGCAGTATTTT. This gives the protein CASSPPWGDFHTDTQYF.

This clonotype was observed a handful of times. The V gene is TRBV3-1, the J gene TRBJ2-7, with D maybe TRBD1 (5 bases). CDR3 size: 15 residues. Germline values: CDR1 LGHDT, CDR2 YNNKEL (reference sequence). The V gene lost 4 bases and the J gene lost 0 bases, with 13 bases spanning the gap. CDR3 DNA: TGTGCCAGCAGCCCAGGGCTCCCTCACTCCTACGAGCAGTACTTC. It yields the protein CASSPGLPHSYEQYF.

The rearrangement uses TRBV4-1 and TRBJ2-5; 7 positions match TRBD2. The CDR3 has 16 residues. Germline assignment: CDR1 MGHRA and CDR2 YSYEKL. Trimming removed 4 bases from V and 2 bases from J; junction bases left unmatched: 10. The CDR3 loop reads CASSPLAGGVQETQYF. The CDR3 region has the DNA TGCGCCAGCAGCCCTTTAGCGGGCGGGGTGCAAGAGACCCAGTACTTC.

This clonotype has a handful of counts. V and J are TRBV20-1 and TRBJ1-2; D is undetermined. This CDR3 has 15 amino acids. Deletions cut 2 bases from V and 1 base from J, with 14 bases between. The germline gives CDR1 DFQATT, CDR2 SNEGSKA (reference sequence). The CDR3 bases are TGCAGTGCTAGAATTCGGGGTTGGGGTAACTATGGCTACACCTTC. Its translation is CSARIRGWGNYGYTF.

The gene calls are TRBV7-3 and TRBJ1-1, with D maybe TRBD1 (5 bases). This CDR3 is built from 13 residues. V lost 5 bases, J lost 4 bases, and 11 bases lay in between. Germline CDR1 SGHTA, CDR2 FQGTGA. The CDR3 DNA sequence: TGTGCCAGCAGCGATCAGGGTGGCACTGAAGCTTTCTTT. Its protein product is CASSDQGGTEAFF.

This CDR3 reads CASIGGLAGVFYRGETQYF. For the CDR3, the DNA is TGTGCCAGCATCGGAGGACTAGCGGGAGTTTTTTATCGGGGAGAGACCCAGTACTTC. J is TRBJ2-5 and V is TRBV7-9; 13 nucleotides agree with TRBD2. The CDR3 runs to 19 residues. Per germline, CDR1 SEHNR and CDR2 FQNEAQ (reference sequence). After removal of 7 bases from V and 4 bases from J, the junction contained 18 bases not matched to a gene.

In its sample, this clonotype was seen many times. The chain combines TRBV7-2 with TRBJ2-7; unclear D gene. Germline CDR1 SGHTA, CDR2 FQGNSA. Trimming took 5 bases from V and 0 from J, leaving 17 bases between them. The CDR3 extends over 16 amino acids. For the CDR3, the DNA is TGTGCCAGCAGCCCGCCCGGTGTAGTCTTCTCCTACGAGCAGTACTTC. This gives the protein CASSPPGVVFSYEQYF.

This rearrangement joins TRBV29-1 to TRBJ1-5; tentatively, D is TRBD1 (6 bases). From germline, CDR1 is SQVTM and CDR2 ANQGSEA. Trimming removed 7 bases from V and 2 bases from J, with 12 bases in between. The CDR3 runs 13 residues. The CDR3, as DNA: TGCAGCGCAGGGGAGGGCGGCAATCAGCCCCAGCATTTT. Translation: CSAGEGGNQPQHF.

This clonotype has more than one count but fewer than ten. The chain uses TRBV5-6 and TRBJ1-1, with D tentatively TRBD1 (5 bases). Germline CDR1 reads SGHDT; CDR2 reads YYEEEE. The ends were cut back, 7 bases at V and 5 bases at J, with 18 bases in the middle. The CDR3 is 14 amino acids. This CDR3 reads CASQRGGRGTEAFF. DNA for the CDR3: TGTGCCAGCCAACGTGGGGGGAGAGGAACTGAAGCTTTCTTT.

The chain uses TRBV20-1 and TRBJ2-2, with TRBD2 matching over 14 bases. This CDR3 is built from 19 residues. V shed 1 base, J shed 6 bases, and the junction held 13 bases outside the gene matches. Looked up from germline, CDR1 is DFQATT and CDR2 is SNEGSKA (reference sequence). The CDR3, as DNA: TGCAGTGCTAGAGCCACGGGACTAGCGGGAGTTCGGTATGCCGGGGAGCTGTTTTTT. It encodes CSARATGLAGVRYAGELFF.

A few counts support this clonotype. The V and J genes are TRBV6-5 and TRBJ2-1, with 8 bases matching TRBD1. CDR3 length: 17 amino acids. In germline, CDR1 is MNHEY, CDR2 SVGAGI. The V and J ends lost 7 bases and 8 bases, in that order; junction bases with no gene match: 19. As DNA, the CDR3 is TGTGCCAGCACAAATAGGCCAAGGACAGGGTATTTCCATGAGCAGTTCTTC. It specifies CASTNRPRTGYFHEQFF.

V is TRBV5-4 and J is TRBJ2-7, with TRBD1 matching over 7 bases. V lost 3 bases and J lost 2; bases outside the gene matches: 8. This CDR3 is built from 15 residues. The germline V gene has CDR1 SGHNT and CDR2 YYREEE (reference sequence). CDR3 loop: CASSWRLTGTYEQYF. As DNA, the CDR3 is TGTGCCAGCAGCTGGAGACTGACAGGGACCTACGAGCAGTACTTC.

The chain combines TRBV5-4 with TRBJ2-3; maybe TRBD1 (6 bases). V was shortened by 0 bases and J by 0 bases, with 8 bases between the two germline ends. Germline V gene data show CDR1 as SGHNT and CDR2 as YYREEE (reference sequence). The CDR3 contains 15 residues. In DNA, the CDR3 is TGTGCCAGCAGCTTGGTTAGGGGGAGCACAGATACGCAGTATTTT. It encodes CASSLVRGSTDTQYF.

The chain employs TRBV6-5 and TRBJ2-5; D could derive from TRBD1 or TRBD2 (6 bases each). This CDR3 comprises 15 residues. Looked up from germline, CDR1 is MNHEY and CDR2 is SVGAGI. Trimming stripped 2 bases from V and 5 bases from J, with 15 bases between. The CDR3 coding sequence is TGTGCCAGCAGTTACGAGGGGGGACTGGCCGAGACCCAGTACTTC. Its translation is CASSYEGGLAETQYF.

This clonotype was seen more than once but under ten times. This chain links TRBV5-1 with TRBJ2-7, with a possible D match to TRBD2 (6 bases). CDR3 size: 16 residues. The ends were cut back, 0 bases at V and 3 bases at J, with 16 bases in the middle. In germline, CDR1 is SGHRS, CDR2 YFSETQ. The CDR3 region has the DNA TGCGCCAGCAGCTTGGGACCAACAGTCGGGAGCTACGAGCAGTACTTC. Protein: CASSLGPTVGSYEQYF.

There are a few counts of this clonotype. V is TRBV7-6 and J is TRBJ1-3, with 8 nucleotides matching TRBD1. The CDR3 loop spans 16 amino acids. J was trimmed by 0 bases and V by 5 bases; bases with no gene match: 6. CDR1 is SGHVS and CDR2 is FNYEAQ in the germline V gene. The CDR3 sequence: CASSRGQGLSGNTIYF. The CDR3 nucleotides read TGTGCCAGCAGCCGAGGACAGGGACTCTCTGGAAACACCATATATTTT.

V usage is TRBV2 and J usage is TRBJ2-4, with D possibly being TRBD2 (6 bases). The V end lost 4 bases, the J end lost 2 bases, and 15 bases lay between the germline ends. This CDR3 has 16 residues. Looked up from germline, CDR1 is SNHLY and CDR2 is FYNNEI. The CDR3 sequence: CASSGNRELTKNIQYF. Written as DNA, the CDR3 is TGTGCCAGCAGTGGAAACCGGGAGTTAACCAAAAACATTCAGTACTTC.

The chain has TRBV30 and TRBJ2-3; perhaps TRBD1 as D (5 bases). Germline V gene sequence: CDR1 GTSNPN, CDR2 SVGIG (reference sequence). The CDR3 consists of 15 residues. Trimming shortened V by 2 bases and J by 4 bases, and 16 bases separated the two germline ends. As DNA, the CDR3 is TGTGCCTGGAGTAGGTGGCAGGGCGAGGCAGATACGCAGTATTTT. Its translation: CAWSRWQGEADTQYF.

This clonotype was counted only a few times. V usage is TRBV7-3 and J usage is TRBJ2-1; 9 positions agree with TRBD2. CDR1 is SGHTA, CDR2 FQGTGA, per germline. CDR3 length equals 18 residues. J gave up 6 bases and V 1 base, and 13 bases lay outside the gene matches. This chain's CDR3 is CASSLIPRGLAISNEQFF. The CDR3 bases are TGTGCCAGCAGCTTAATTCCTAGGGGACTAGCTATTAGCAATGAGCAGTTCTTC.

This clonotype was observed a few times. This chain joins TRBV24-1 and TRBJ2-3; 7 nucleotides line up with TRBD1. V lost 9 bases and J lost 0; bases outside the gene matches: 14. The CDR3 has 17 residues. Germline V gives CDR1 KGHDR, CDR2 SFDVKD. The CDR3 sequence: CATAAGPGGQSTDTQYF. The CDR3 DNA follows: TGTGCCACCGCGGCTGGCCCTGGGGGACAGAGCACAGATACGCAGTATTTT.

This clonotype has more than one count but fewer than ten. The rearrangement links TRBV5-1 to TRBJ1-1; 8 bases align to TRBD1. The trim removed 5 bases at V and 5 bases at J, leaving 8 bases unmatched. Looked up from germline, CDR1 is SGHRS and CDR2 is YFSETQ. This CDR3 spans 14 amino acids. This chain's CDR3 is CASRFGQGQTEAFF. The CDR3 nucleotides are TGCGCCAGCAGATTCGGACAGGGCCAGACTGAAGCTTTCTTT.